The 10 T cell receptor beta chains listed next were all sequenced from one sample in a study of T cell changes during pregnancy in multiple sclerosis. Libraries were prepared by immunoSEQ multiplex PCR; TCRdb keeps only in-frame clonotypes and omits some of them. The table has approximately 100,000 clones, about 91% seen once. The sequencing here drew on peripheral blood, taken in the second trimester of pregnancy. The source is a female donor with multiple sclerosis, enrolled in a pregnancy study.

V usage is TRBV14 and J usage is TRBJ2-2; D not certain. The germline V gene encodes CDR1 SGHDN and CDR2 FVKESK. Trimming stripped 4 bases from V and 7 bases from J, with 7 bases between. This CDR3 contains 12 residues. This CDR3 reads CASSPPVGELFF. In DNA, the CDR3 is TGTGCCAGCAGCCCCCCTGTCGGGGAGCTGTTTTTT.

The genes are TRBV12-2 and TRBJ2-3; the table calls TRBD1, which could not be checked here. TRBV12-2 represents a pseudogene. The CDR3 spans 15 residues. The CDR3 region has the DNA TGTGCAAGTCGCTTAGCGCATCCCAGGGGTGATACGCAGTATTTT. Protein product: CASRLAHPRGDTQYF.

This sequence joins TRBV7-3 and TRBJ2-7; 14 nucleotides agree with TRBD2. The junction had 5 bases not matched to a gene; V was cut back by 4 bases and J by 9 bases. The CDR3 runs to 14 residues. Germline values: CDR1 SGHTA, CDR2 FQGTGA. The CDR3 loop reads CASSSGLAGAPQYF. The CDR3 DNA is TGTGCCAGCAGCTCGGGACTAGCGGGAGCTCCGCAGTACTTC.

The J gene is TRBJ2-3, the V gene TRBV6-1; 9 bases are shared with TRBD2. The CDR3 has 16 residues. Germline V gives CDR1 MNHNS, CDR2 SASEGT. V lost 4 bases to trimming and J lost 5 bases; unmatched junction nucleotides: 10. The CDR3 loop reads CASSGPRLAVIDTQYF. The CDR3 DNA sequence: TGTGCCAGCAGTGGGCCTAGACTAGCGGTGATAGATACGCAGTATTTT.

This chain connects TRBV4-3 to TRBJ2-7; the D gene is possibly TRBD1 (6 bases). There are 15 residues in the CDR3. The V gene lost 0 bases and the J gene lost 3 bases, with 12 bases spanning the gap. Looked up from germline, CDR1 is LGHNA and CDR2 is YSLEER. The CDR3 DNA follows: TGCGCCAGCAGCCAAGATCGAGAAGGGGGCTACGAGCAGTACTTC. Translating it yields CASSQDREGGYEQYF.

A word on this clone: Other DNA sequences of this sample code for an identical CDR3. This chain links TRBV28 with TRBJ1-5, with 8 bases matching TRBD1. The CDR3 runs to 13 residues. CDR1 MDHEN and CDR2 SYDVKM come from the germline V gene. Trimming at V came to 3 bases and at J to 5 bases, leaving 0 bases not matched to a gene. The CDR3 nucleotides are TGTGCCAGCAGTTTGACAGGGGATCAGCCCCAGCATTTT. Amino acids: CASSLTGDQPQHF.

The rearrangement uses TRBV29-1 and TRBJ1-2; the match to TRBD1 covers 8 bases. CDR1 SQVTM and CDR2 ANQGSEA come from the germline V gene. The V gene end was trimmed by 2 bases and the J gene end by 8 bases; junction bases not matched to a gene: 7. This CDR3 region has 13 residues. The CDR3 here is CSVERTGSVGYTF. In nucleotides, the CDR3 is TGCAGCGTTGAAAGGACAGGGAGCGTCGGCTACACCTTC.

The chain recombines TRBV4-1 with TRBJ1-1, with 9 positions matching TRBD1. The V and J ends lost 1 base and 5 bases, in that order; junction bases with no gene match: 2. Germline V lookup: CDR1 MGHRA, CDR2 YSYEKL. The CDR3 contains 14 residues. The CDR3: CASSQGQGGTEAFF. The CDR3 DNA reads TGCGCCAGCAGCCAAGGACAGGGGGGAACTGAAGCTTTCTTT.

This clone appeared a single time. Here the CDR3 DNA reads TGTGCCAGCAGCTTAGGGGCGGGGGTGAACACTGAAGCTTTCTTT. Translated, it gives CASSLGAGVNTEAFF. This chain uses TRBV7-6 with TRBJ1-1; a possible D gene is TRBD1 (5 bases). The length of the CDR3 is 15 residues. Trimming pared 1 base from V and 0 bases from J, leaving 9 bases between. CDR1 is SGHVS, CDR2 FNYEAQ, per germline. Combining the CDR3 with reference TRBV7-6 and TRBJ1-1 gives the whole variable domain GAGVSQSPRYKVTKRGQDVALRCDPISGHVSLYWYRQALGQGPEFLTYFNYEAQQDKSGLPNDRFSAERPEGSISTLTIQRTEQRDSAMYRCASSLGAGVNTEAFFGQGTRLTVV.

The rearrangement joins TRBV27 to TRBJ2-7; TRBD2 might be the D (6 bases). There are 14 residues in the CDR3. Germline loops: CDR1 MNHEY, CDR2 SMNVEV (reference sequence). V dropped 3 bases and J dropped 3 bases, with 12 bases sitting between them. In nucleotides, the CDR3 is TGTGCCAGCAGTTTGGAGGGGAGCAGCTACGAGCAGTACTTC. It specifies CASSLEGSSYEQYF.